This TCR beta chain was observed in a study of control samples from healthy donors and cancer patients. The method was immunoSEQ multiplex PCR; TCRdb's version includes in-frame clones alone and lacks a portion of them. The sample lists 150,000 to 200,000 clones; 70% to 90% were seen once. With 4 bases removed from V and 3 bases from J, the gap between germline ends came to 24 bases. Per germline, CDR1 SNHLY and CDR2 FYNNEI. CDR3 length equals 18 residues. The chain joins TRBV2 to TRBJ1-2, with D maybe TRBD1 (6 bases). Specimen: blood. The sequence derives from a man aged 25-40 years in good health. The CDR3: CASSVGRGARSEHYGYTF. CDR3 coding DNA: TGTGCCAGCAGTGTAGGCCGGGGGGCAAGGTCTGAGCACTATGGCTACACCTTC. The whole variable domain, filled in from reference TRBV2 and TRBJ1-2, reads EPEVTQTPSHQVTQMGQEVILRCVPISNHLYFYWYRQILGQKVEFLVSFYNNEISEKSEIFDDQFSVERPDGSNFTLKIRSTKLEDSAMYFCASSVGRGARSEHYGYTFGSGTRLTVV.